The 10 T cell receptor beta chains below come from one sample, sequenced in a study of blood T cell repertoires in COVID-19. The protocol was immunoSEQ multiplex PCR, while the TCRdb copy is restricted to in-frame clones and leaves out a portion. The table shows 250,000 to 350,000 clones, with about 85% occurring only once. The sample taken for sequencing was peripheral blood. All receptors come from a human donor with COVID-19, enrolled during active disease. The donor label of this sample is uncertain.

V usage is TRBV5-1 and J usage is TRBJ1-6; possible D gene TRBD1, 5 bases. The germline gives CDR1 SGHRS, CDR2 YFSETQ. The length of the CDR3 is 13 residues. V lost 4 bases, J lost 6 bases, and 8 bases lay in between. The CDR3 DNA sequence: TGCGCCAGCAGCGCGCAGGGTAATTCACCCCTCCACTTT. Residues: CASSAQGNSPLHF.

The CDR3 DNA reads TGTGCCAGCAGTCAAGTACAGGGCTTTTCTGGCTACACCTTC. Encoded protein: CASSQVQGFSGYTF. The V call is TRBV2, the J call TRBJ1-2; maybe TRBD1 (6 bases). The V gene lost 5 bases and the J gene lost 7 bases, with 17 bases spanning the gap. The CDR3 contains 14 residues. In germline, CDR1 is SNHLY, CDR2 FYNNEI.

As DNA, the CDR3 is TGTGCCAGTAGTGGGACAGGAATACCGGAGCAGTACTTC. It codes for CASSGTGIPEQYF. This chain connects TRBV19 to TRBJ2-7; TRBD1 matches at 8 bases. CDR3 length: 13 residues. V dropped 5 bases and J dropped 7; count of bases not matched to a gene: 7. Germline CDR1 and CDR2: LNHDA and SQIVND (reference sequence).

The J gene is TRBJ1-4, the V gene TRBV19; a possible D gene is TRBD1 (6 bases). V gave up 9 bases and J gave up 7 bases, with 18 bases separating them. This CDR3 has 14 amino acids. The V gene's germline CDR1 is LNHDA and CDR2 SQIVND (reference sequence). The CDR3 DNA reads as TGTGCCAGCACCTTAGGAGCAGGGGCTGAAAAACTGTTTTTT. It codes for CASTLGAGAEKLFF.

The CDR3 nucleotides read TGTGCCACCAGCAGAGGAGAAGGGGGCTACAATGAGCAGTTCTTC. Its translation: CATSRGEGGYNEQFF. The rearrangement uses TRBV15 and TRBJ2-1; D might be TRBD1 (6 bases). There are 15 residues in the CDR3. The ends were cut back, 1 base at V and 3 bases at J, with 10 bases in the middle. Germline V lookup: CDR1 LNHNV, CDR2 YYDKDF (reference sequence).

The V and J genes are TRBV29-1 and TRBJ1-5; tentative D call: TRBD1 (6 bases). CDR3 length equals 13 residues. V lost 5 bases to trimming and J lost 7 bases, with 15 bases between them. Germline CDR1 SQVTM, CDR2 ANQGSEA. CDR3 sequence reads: CSVQGFGGQPQHF. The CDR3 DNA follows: TGCAGCGTTCAGGGGTTCGGGGGGCAGCCCCAGCATTTT.

CDR3: CASSPRGGGGSYEQYF. DNA for the CDR3: TGTGCCAGTAGTCCGCGCGGGGGAGGTGGGTCTTACGAGCAGTACTTC. The chain couples TRBV19 to TRBJ2-7, with TRBD2 matching 7 bases. With 5 bases clipped from V and 4 bases from J, the junction kept 14 bases outside the gene matches. Germline CDR1 and CDR2: LNHDA and SQIVND (reference sequence). This CDR3 spans 16 amino acids.

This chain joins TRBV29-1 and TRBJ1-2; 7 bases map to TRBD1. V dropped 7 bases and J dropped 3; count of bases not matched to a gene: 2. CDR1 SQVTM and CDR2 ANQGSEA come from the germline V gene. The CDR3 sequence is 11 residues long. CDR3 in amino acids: CSAGTDYGYTF. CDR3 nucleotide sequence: TGCAGCGCCGGGACAGACTATGGCTACACCTTC.

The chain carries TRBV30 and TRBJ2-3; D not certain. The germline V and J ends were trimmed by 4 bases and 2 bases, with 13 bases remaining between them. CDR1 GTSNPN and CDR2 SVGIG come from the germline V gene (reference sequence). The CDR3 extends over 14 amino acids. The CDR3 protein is CAWTPSSLTDTQYF. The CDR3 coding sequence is TGTGCCTGGACCCCTTCCTCCCTCACAGATACGCAGTATTTT.

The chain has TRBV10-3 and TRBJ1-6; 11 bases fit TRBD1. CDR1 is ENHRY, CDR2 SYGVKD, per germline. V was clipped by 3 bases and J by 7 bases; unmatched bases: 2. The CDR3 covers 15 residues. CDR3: CAISERDRGNSPLHF. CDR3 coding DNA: TGTGCCATCAGTGAAAGGGACAGGGGGAATTCACCCCTCCACTTT.